The next 10 T cell receptor beta chains were all read from a single sample in a study of shared clonotypes between healthy human individuals (dated by TCRdb to 2020 to 2022). The library came from the immunoSEQ multiplex PCR assay. The table was pulled from immuneACCESS by TCRdb, which kept in-frame rearrangements only. Such tables lose some clones; where checked, under half of the loss comes from unresolved V genes, and the rest has no known cause. The sample table holds about 500,000 clones, of which about 74% were seen once. The top ten hold around 12% of the sample. Input material: PBMCs. The receptor set was obtained from a middle-aged woman in good health. Some clones in this sample may be carry-over from other donors' samples.

J is TRBJ2-1 and V is TRBV30; D is ambiguous. V was pared by 1 base and J by 8 bases, with 6 bases between. Germline loops: CDR1 GTSNPN, CDR2 SVGIG (reference sequence). The CDR3 loop spans 11 amino acids. CDR3 sequence: CAWSALDEQFF. In DNA form, the CDR3 reads TGTGCCTGGAGTGCCCTCGATGAGCAGTTCTTC.

V and J are TRBV10-3 and TRBJ2-7; TRBD2 agrees at 11 bases. CDR3 size: 14 residues. The J segment lost 3 bases and the V segment lost 10 bases, leaving 8 bases of the junction unmatched. The germline gives CDR1 ENHRY, CDR2 SYGVKD. The CDR3 loop reads CATKKGLADYEQYF. CDR3 nucleotide sequence: TGTGCCACGAAAAAGGGACTAGCGGACTACGAGCAGTACTTC.

The chain combines TRBV14 with TRBJ1-2, with D maybe TRBD1 (5 bases). Trimming removed 1 base at V and 2 bases at J, with 11 bases between. CDR3 size: 15 residues. Germline loops: CDR1 SGHDN, CDR2 FVKESK. Here the CDR3 DNA reads TGTGCCAGCAGCCAAGGAAGTTGGGGGAACTATGGCTACACCTTC. Translation: CASSQGSWGNYGYTF.

The chain is built from TRBV4-3 and TRBJ1-3, with 7 bases fitting TRBD1. The V gene's germline CDR1 is LGHNA and CDR2 YSLEER. Unmatched junction bases numbered 2, after V lost 0 bases and J lost 0 bases. The CDR3 length is 16 residues. The CDR3 here is CASSQDRDSSGNTIYF. CDR3 DNA sequence: TGCGCCAGCAGCCAAGATAGGGACAGCTCTGGAAACACCATATATTTT.

This clone was seen only a few times. The rearrangement joins TRBV20-1 to TRBJ1-1, with D perhaps TRBD1 (6 bases). The germline V gene has CDR1 DFQATT and CDR2 SNEGSKA (reference sequence). V lost 5 bases and J lost 13, with 17 bases in between. The CDR3 is 11 amino acids. The CDR3 is CSAGRTVILFF. The DNA of the CDR3 is TGCAGTGCTGGGAGGACAGTAATTCTTTTCTTT.

The J gene is TRBJ2-7, the V gene TRBV4-1; no definite D call. CDR1 is MGHRA and CDR2 is YSYEKL in the germline V gene. Trimming took off 5 bases at V and 7 bases at J, with 15 bases between the two ends. This CDR3 has 13 residues. This chain's CDR3 is CASSVNRWGEQYF. CDR3 nucleotide sequence: TGCGCCAGCAGCGTCAACCGTTGGGGAGAGCAGTACTTC.

In regard to this clone: A far larger clone is just one base off, so this is likely a read error. The chain links TRBV14 to TRBJ1-3; D gene ambiguous. V was trimmed by 0 bases and J by 0 bases, leaving 9 bases between them. Germline CDR1 SGHDN, CDR2 FVKESK. The CDR3 loop spans 16 amino acids. CDR3 loop: CASSQESQSSGNTIYF. The DNA of the CDR3 is TGTGCCAGCAGCCAAGAATCGCAGAGCTCTGGAAACACCATATATTTT. Using reference TRBV14 and TRBJ1-3 for the parts outside the CDR3, the full variable domain is EAGVTQFPSHSVIEKGQTVTLRCDPISGHDNLYWYRRVMGKEIKFLLHFVKESKQDESGMPNNRFLAERTGGTYSTLKVQPAELEDSGVYFCASSQESQSSGNTIYFGEGSWLTVV.

V usage is TRBV28 and J usage is TRBJ1-4; D not certain. The germline V gene has CDR1 MDHEN and CDR2 SYDVKM. Trimming took 1 base from V and 5 from J, leaving 14 bases between them. This CDR3 region has 16 residues. The chain's CDR3 is CASSLSVNSRNEKLFF. For the CDR3, the DNA is TGTGCCAGCAGTTTATCGGTGAACAGCCGAAATGAAAAACTGTTTTTT.

The count of this clone is one. This chain uses TRBV29-1 with TRBJ1-1; D unresolved. The CDR3 has 13 residues. V lost 5 bases and J lost 5, with 15 bases in between. Germline loops: CDR1 SQVTM, CDR2 ANQGSEA. CDR3 nucleotides: TGCAGCGTTCTGGGCTCGGCGGGGACTGAAGCTTTCTTT. As protein: CSVLGSAGTEAFF.

CDR3 protein: CASSDGAGGHEQYF. CDR3 sequence (DNA): TGTGCCAGCAGTGATGGGGCAGGGGGCCACGAGCAGTACTTC. The genes are TRBV6-1 and TRBJ2-7, with 8 bases fitting TRBD1. The CDR3 extends over 14 amino acids. V shed 3 bases and J 5 bases; nucleotides not matched to a gene: 6. The germline CDR1 and CDR2 sequences are MNHNS and SASEGT.